The T cell receptor (beta chain) under discussion was sequenced for a study of human T cells and chemical hapten exposure. Study-wide background: Patients were given diphenylcyclopropenone on the scalp weekly across the approximately 25-week study. Notes on the study in general: Expanded TCRs grouped into significantly more large CDR3 similarity clusters than controls produced.

This clonotype occurred many times. What it binds is not known. Using its own MiXCR run on the RACE reads, TCRdb lists one record per CDR3 protein. The table includes roughly 80,000 distinct CDR3 sequences, approximately 12% detected once. The time point denotes: patch test 1, 2 weeks after DPC sensitization. Treatment in this sample: therapeutic diphenylcyclopropenone sensitization with weekly scalp DPC. The clonotype was recovered from a woman between 45 and 60 years old with alopecia areata. Some clones in this sample may be carry-over from other donors' samples. This specimen consisted of whole blood, obtained in connection with sensitization to the hapten diphenylcyclopropenone (DPC).

CDR3 coding DNA: TGTGCCAGCAGAACCGGGACAGGAGCCTACAATGAGCAGTTCTTC. It yields the protein CASRTGTGAYNEQFF. The chain combines TRBV27 with TRBJ2-1, with 8 positions matching TRBD1. This CDR3 comprises 15 residues. Losses at the gene ends were 6 bases for V and 2 bases for J; bases not matched to a gene: 6. The germline CDR1 and CDR2 sequences are MNHEY and SMNVEV (reference sequence).